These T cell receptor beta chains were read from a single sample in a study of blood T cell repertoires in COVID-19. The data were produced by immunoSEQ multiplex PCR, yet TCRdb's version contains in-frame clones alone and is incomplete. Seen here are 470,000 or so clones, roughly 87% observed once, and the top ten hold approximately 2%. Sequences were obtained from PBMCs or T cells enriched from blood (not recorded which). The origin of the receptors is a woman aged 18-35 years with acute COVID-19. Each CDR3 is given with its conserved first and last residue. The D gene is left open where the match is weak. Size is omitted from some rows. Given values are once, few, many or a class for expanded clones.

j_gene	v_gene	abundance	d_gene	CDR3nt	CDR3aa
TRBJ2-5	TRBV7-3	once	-	TGTGCCCGAAGGGGGGGGTCGGAGACCCAGTACTTC	CARRGGSETQYF
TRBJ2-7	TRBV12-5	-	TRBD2	TGTGCTAGTGCCCCCCTAGCGGGGGGGCGCGAGCAGTACTTC	CASAPLAGGREQYF
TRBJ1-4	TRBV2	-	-	TGTGCCAGCAGTGTCGGGGGGGAGAATGAAAAACTGTTTTTT	CASSVGGENEKLFF
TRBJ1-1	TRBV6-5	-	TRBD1	TGTGCCAGCAGTTTCGGGACAGGGCTGAACACTGAAGCTTTCTTT	CASSFGTGLNTEAFF
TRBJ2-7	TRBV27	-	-	TGTGCCAGCAGTTTACGAGCAGGAAGGGGCCACGAGCAGTACTTC	CASSLRAGRGHEQYF
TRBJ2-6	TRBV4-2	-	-	TGTGCCAGCAGCCCAAATAGCGGCTCTGGGGCCAACGTCCTGACTTTC	CASSPNSGSGANVLTF
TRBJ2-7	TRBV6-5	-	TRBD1	TGTGCCAGCAGTTACCGGGACAGGGGCTTCAACGAGCAGTACTTC	CASSYRDRGFNEQYF
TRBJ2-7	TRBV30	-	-	TGTGCCTGGAGTGTACTTACGTACGAGCAGTACTTC	CAWSVLTYEQYF
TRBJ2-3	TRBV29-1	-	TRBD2	TGCAGCGATCAGGCTAGCGGGAGGGCAGATACGCAGTATTTT	CSDQASGRADTQYF
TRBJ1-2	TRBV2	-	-	TGTGCCAGCAGTGACCAAGCAGGGATCGGCTACACCTTC	CASSDQAGIGYTF
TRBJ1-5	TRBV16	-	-	TGTGCCAGCAGCCAACATAGCAATCAGCCCCAGCATTTT	CASSQHSNQPQHF
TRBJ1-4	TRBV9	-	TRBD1	TGTGCCAGCAGCGTTTCGGGACAGATTGAAAAACTGTTTTTT	CASSVSGQIEKLFF
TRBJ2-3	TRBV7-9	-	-	TGTGCCAGCAGCTTAGTCGGTCCAGATACGCAGTATTTT	CASSLVGPDTQYF
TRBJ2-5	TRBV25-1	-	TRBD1	TGTGCCAGCAGCGCCCCCCGGACAGGGAATCGAGAGACCCAGTACTTC	CASSAPRTGNRETQYF
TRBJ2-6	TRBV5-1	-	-	TGCGCCAGCAGCTTAGAAGGAGGGTACTTCTCTGGGGCCAACGTCCTGACTTTC	CASSLEGGYFSGANVLTF
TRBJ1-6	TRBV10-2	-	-	TGCGCCAGCAGCCCAGACAGGAATAATTCACCCCTCCACTTT	CASSPDRNNSPLHF
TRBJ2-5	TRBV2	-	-	TGTGCCAGCACTAGGGAGAAAGAGACCCAGTACTTC	CASTREKETQYF
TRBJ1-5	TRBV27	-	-	TGTGCCAGCAGTTTTACAAGCAATCAGCCCCAGCATTTT	CASSFTSNQPQHF
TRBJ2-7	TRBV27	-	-	TGTGCCAGCAGCGGACAGCCCTCCTACGAGCAGTACTTC	CASSGQPSYEQYF
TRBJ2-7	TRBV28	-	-	TGTGCCAGCACCCTCGGTAACGAGCAGTACTTC	CASTLGNEQYF
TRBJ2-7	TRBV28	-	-	TGTGCCAGCACCCTATCGCAACTCTCCTACGAGCAGTACTTC	CASTLSQLSYEQYF
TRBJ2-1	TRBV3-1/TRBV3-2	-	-	TGTGCCAGCAGCCAAGAAGTAGCCTCCTACAATGAGCAGTTCTTC	CASSQEVASYNEQFF
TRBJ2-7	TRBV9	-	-	TGTGCCAGCAGCGTAGTGCCTAGCTCCTACGAGCAGTACTTC	CASSVVPSSYEQYF
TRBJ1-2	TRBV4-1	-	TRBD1	TGCGCCAGCAGCCAAGTCCCCGGGACAGGCGCCTGGGGCTACACCTTC	CASSQVPGTGAWGYTF
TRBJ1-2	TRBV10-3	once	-	TGTGCCATCAGTGCCCGGACAGAGACTATGGGCTACACCTTC	CAISARTETMGYTF
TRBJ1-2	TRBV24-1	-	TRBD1	TGTGCCACCAGTGATATGGACAGGGTAGGAGGCTACACCTTC	CATSDMDRVGGYTF
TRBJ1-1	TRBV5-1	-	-	TGCGCCAGCAGTAATCAACGTAACATGAACACTGAAGCTTTCTTT	CASSNQRNMNTEAFF
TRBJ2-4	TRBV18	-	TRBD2	TGTGCCAACTCACCACGGTCTAGCGGGAGGGCCGGGACCAAAAACATTCAGTACTTC	CANSPRSSGRAGTKNIQYF
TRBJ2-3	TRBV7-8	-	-	TGTGCCAGCAGCTTTAACCCCGGGAGCGCAGATACGCAGTATTTT	CASSFNPGSADTQYF
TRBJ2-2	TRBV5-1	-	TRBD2	TGCGCCAGCAGCACCGGAGGTAGCGGGAGTTTAACCGGGGAGCTGTTTTTT	CASSTGGSGSLTGELFF
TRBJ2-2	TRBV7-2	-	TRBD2	TGTGCCAGCAGCACCGGGACTAGCGTTACCGGGGAGCTGTTTTTT	CASSTGTSVTGELFF
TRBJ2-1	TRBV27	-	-	TGTGCCAGCAGCCCCGGGAGACCCTCCTACAATGAGCAGTTCTTC	CASSPGRPSYNEQFF
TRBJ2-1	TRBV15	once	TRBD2	TGTGCCACCAGCAGGGGGAACGGGAGGGGCGATGAGCAGTTCTTC	CATSRGNGRGDEQFF
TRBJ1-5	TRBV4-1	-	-	TGCGCCAGCAGCCAAGATTTGGGAGTTGGGAATCAGCCCCAGCATTTT	CASSQDLGVGNQPQHF
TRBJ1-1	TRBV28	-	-	TGTGCCAGCAGTTATCGGGGGAGCACTGAAGCTTTCTTT	CASSYRGSTEAFF
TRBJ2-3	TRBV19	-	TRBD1	TGTGCCAGTAGTGCCCTCACACAGGGGGCAGATACGCAGTATTTT	CASSALTQGADTQYF
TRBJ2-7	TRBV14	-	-	TGTGCCAGCAGCCTCCGGCTAGGGGACTACGAGCAGTACTTC	CASSLRLGDYEQYF
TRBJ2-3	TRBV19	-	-	TGTGCCAGTACTGTCGGCACAGATACGCAGTATTTT	CASTVGTDTQYF
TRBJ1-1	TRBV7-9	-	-	TGTGCCAGCAGACCCCCGACACTGAACACTGAAGCTTTCTTT	CASRPPTLNTEAFF
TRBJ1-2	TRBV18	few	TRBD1	TGTGCCAGCTCACCACAGGACAGGGGGCGAGTCTACACCTTC	CASSPQDRGRVYTF
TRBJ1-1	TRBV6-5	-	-	TGTGCCAGCAGTTACACGGAGGGTCTCGCTTTCTTT	CASSYTEGLAFF
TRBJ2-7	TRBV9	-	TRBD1	TGTGCCAGCAGCGTATTGCGAGACAGGGACGAGCAGTACTTC	CASSVLRDRDEQYF